This T cell receptor beta chain was captured by sequencing in a study of blood T cells in healthy people across ages. A sample-barcoded 5' primer and a J-beta primer mix were used in a second PCR of about 7 to 12 cycles. All cDNA molecules were each tagged by a template-switch adaptor with 12 random nucleotides. TCRdb redid the calling of the 5' RACE reads with MiXCR, one entry per CDR3 protein. The table shows 850,000 to 1,100,000 distinct CDR3 sequences, with 35% to 40% occurring only once. The CDR3 has 16 amino acids. Trimming cost V 4 bases and J 5 bases, with 19 bases left between them. The germline V gene encodes CDR1 SGDLS and CDR2 YYNGEE. They isolated at least 7 million PBMCs from each sample.

The sample comprised blood. The V call is TRBV9, the J call TRBJ2-1; D possibly uses TRBD1 or TRBD2 (6 bases each). This sequence originates from a man between 18 and 35 years old in good health. The DNA of the CDR3 is TGTGCCAGCAGCCTAGGGGGGCAGGGCCAGAACAATGAGCAGTTCTTC. This gives the protein CASSLGGQGQNNEQFF.